The 15 T cell receptor beta chains below come from one sample, sequenced in a study of T cell clonality in common variable immunodeficiency. TCRdb's table, derived via immunoSEQ multiplex PCR, lists solely in-frame clones and lacks some. The sample has about 52,000 clones, none seen only once. Sequencing was performed on peripheral blood mononuclear cells. These receptors originate from a person between 18 and 75 years old in good health.

This clone appeared many times. The CDR3 goes on 3 residues after the read ends, and that part is filled in from the germline J gene. The chain is built from TRBV20-1 and TRBJ2-5; TRBD1 is a possible D gene (6 bases). This CDR3 is built from 13 residues. V lost 3 bases to trimming and J lost 5 bases, with 13 bases between them. CDR1 and CDR2 (germline): DFQATT, SNEGSKA (reference sequence). The CDR3 DNA, read in part, is TGCAGTGCTAGGCGTAACAGGGACGAGACC. It is translated as CSARRNRDET. The whole CDR3 reads CSARRNRDETQYF.

With regard to this clone: Read sequence stops 3 residues before the CDR3 end, and the germline J gene provides the missing end. This sequence joins TRBV20-1 and TRBJ2-1; D unresolved. Germline V lookup: CDR1 DFQATT, CDR2 SNEGSKA (reference sequence). The CDR3 is 12 amino acids. V gave up 3 bases and J gave up 4 bases, with 7 bases separating them. Here the CDR3 reads CSASSLYNEQFF. The part of the CDR3 DNA that was read is TGCAGTGCTAGCTCTCTTTACAATGAG.

This clone came up many times. The read finishes 3 residues shy of the CDR3 end, and the germline J gene is used to complete it. The chain has TRBV7-9 and TRBJ2-7; D possibly corresponds to TRBD1 (6 bases). V was shortened by 5 bases and J by 1 base, with 9 bases between the two germline ends. The CDR3 runs to 13 residues. CDR1 is SEHNR and CDR2 is FQNEAQ in the germline V gene (reference sequence). CDR3 loop: CASSPGASYEQYF. CDR3 DNA, as far as it was read: TGTGCCAGCAGCCCAGGGGCATCCTACGAG.

This clone was seen repeatedly, ten times or more. The missing CDR3 end, 3 residues past where the read stops, is filled in from the germline J gene. This chain joins TRBV6-1 and TRBJ2-2, with 7 bases matching TRBD2. CDR3 length equals 15 residues. CDR1 MNHNS and CDR2 SASEGT come from the germline V gene. The covered CDR3 bases are TGTGCCAGCAGTGCAGGGAGGGAACCTAATGAAAAG. Translated, it gives CASSAGREPNEK. The whole CDR3 region reads CASSAGREPNEKLFF.

This clone was seen at least ten times. From the germline J gene comes the end of the CDR3, since the read stops 3 residues before it. The J gene is TRBJ2-1, the V gene TRBV6-2 or TRBV6-3; TRBD2 might be the D (5 bases). CDR3 size: 17 residues. Trimming cost V 5 bases and J 0 bases, with 17 bases left between them. Per the germline V gene, CDR1 is MNHEY and CDR2 is SVGEGT. CDR3 loop: CASSPSPGGLSYNEQFF. The sequenced part of the CDR3 DNA is TGTGCCAGCAGTCCCTCCCCCGGCGGACTCTCCTACAATGAG.

This clone occurred many times. With the read ending 3 residues before the CDR3 end, the germline J gene is used to fill in that end. The identical CDR3 is also encoded by other nucleotide sequences in the sample. V usage is TRBV7-9 and J usage is TRBJ2-7, with D uncertain. Germline loops: CDR1 SEHNR, CDR2 FQNEAQ (reference sequence). The V and J ends lost 1 base and 0 bases respectively, with 7 bases between them. The CDR3 consists of 14 residues. The CDR3 spells CASSLDSFSYEQYF. The sequenced part of the CDR3 DNA is TGTGCCAGCAGCTTAGATTCGTTCTCCTACGAG.

On this clone: One end of the junction is discordant with germline, which a read error may explain. The read stops 3 residues short of the end of the CDR3; the missing end is completed from the germline J gene. The chain employs TRBV7-7 and TRBJ2-3, with a possible D match to TRBD1 (5 bases). Germline-derived CDR1 and CDR2 are SSHAT and FNYEAQ (reference sequence). CDR3 size: 15 residues. The CDR3 reads CASSLGVAAQETQYF. CDR3 DNA, as far as it was read: TGTGCTAGCAGCTTAGGGGTTGCGGCCCAAGAGACG. Full variable domain (remainder filled in from reference TRBV7-7 and TRBJ2-3): GAGVSQSPRYKVTKRGQDVTLRCDPISSHATLYWYQQALGQGPEFLTYFNYEAQPDKSGLPSDRFSAERPEGSISTLTIQRTEQRDSAMYRCASSLGVAAQETQYFGPGTRLTVL.

This clone has at least ten counts. The read is 3 residues too short to cover the CDR3 end, so that end is filled in from the germline J gene. The rearrangement links TRBV20-1 to TRBJ2-1, with TRBD2 matching over 9 bases. This CDR3 has 17 amino acids. Trimming took 0 bases from V and 5 from J; bases not matched to a gene: 11. Per the germline V gene, CDR1 is DFQATT and CDR2 is SNEGSKA (reference sequence). CDR3 region: CSARDPRGGFIDNEQFF. The sequenced CDR3 bases are TGCAGTGCTAGAGACCCGCGGGGGGGGTTTATCGACAATGAG.

This clone was recorded many times. The CDR3 end is not reached by the read, which stops 3 residues before it; the germline J gene fills it in. This chain joins TRBV7-2 and TRBJ2-7, with D perhaps TRBD2 (5 bases). The V gene's germline CDR1 is SGHTA and CDR2 FQGNSA. The CDR3 has 14 residues. Trimming cost V 6 bases and J 0 bases, with 12 bases left between them. CDR3 residues: CASSYSVSSYEQYF. The sequenced part of the CDR3 DNA is TGTGCCAGCAGTTATAGCGTAAGCTCCTACGAG.

This clone appeared many times. The sequenced fragment ends 3 residues before the CDR3 boundary, so the rest is inferred from the germline J gene. The genes are TRBV20-1 and TRBJ2-4, with D tentatively TRBD1 (5 bases). This CDR3 contains 11 residues. CDR1 DFQATT and CDR2 SNEGSKA come from the germline V gene (reference sequence). CDR3 sequence reads: CSASTGYGQYF. The CDR3 DNA, read in part, is TGCAGTGCTAGTACAGGCTATGGT.

The table lists this clone with many counts. Coverage ceases 3 residues before the CDR3 finishes, and the germline J gene fills in the end. The chain carries TRBV20-1 and TRBJ2-2; maybe TRBD2 (6 bases). Germline V lookup: CDR1 DFQATT, CDR2 SNEGSKA (reference sequence). The CDR3 is 12 amino acids. The CDR3 protein is CSVAGRREKLFF. The DNA read from the CDR3 is TGCAGTGTGGCAGGGAGGCGAGAAAAG.

This clone has ten or more counts. The read is 3 residues too short to cover the CDR3 end, so that end is filled in from the germline J gene. The chain links TRBV5-1 to TRBJ1-4; D call uncertain. CDR3 size: 13 residues. The V end was cut by 0 bases, the J end by 8 bases, with 8 bases between. From germline, CDR1 is SGHRS and CDR2 YFSETQ. The CDR3 region is CASSLDSDEKLFF. CDR3 DNA (partial): TGCGCCAGCAGCTTGGACAGTGACGAAAAA.

As regards this clone: The observed sequence ends 3 residues before the CDR3 terminus, with the missing tail filled in from the germline J gene. The chain joins TRBV5-1 to TRBJ1-2; no clear D gene. The length of the CDR3 is 16 residues. Germline loops: CDR1 SGHRS, CDR2 YFSETQ. CDR3: CASSFPASGSPYEYTF. The CDR3 bases that were read are TGCGCCAGCAGCTTTCCGGCCAGCGGGAGCCCCTACGAG.

This clone has just a few counts. The CDR3 spells CSARDPLAGGPSSYNEQFF. CDR3 DNA, as far as it was read: TGCAGTGCTAGAGATCCACTAGCGGGAGGGCCGAGCTCCTACAATGAG. The rearrangement joins TRBV20-1 to TRBJ2-1, with 13 bases matching TRBD2. The CDR3 goes on 3 residues after the read ends, and that part is filled in from the germline J gene. Germline V gives CDR1 DFQATT, CDR2 SNEGSKA (reference sequence). This CDR3 has 19 amino acids. With 0 bases clipped from V and 0 bases from J, the junction kept 8 bases outside the gene matches.

This clone has at least ten counts. The CDR3 goes on 3 residues after the read ends, and that part is filled in from the germline J gene. V gene TRBV7-3 combines with J gene TRBJ1-1, with D maybe TRBD1 (5 bases). Per germline, CDR1 SGHTA and CDR2 FQGTGA. CDR3 length equals 15 residues. Trimming pared 0 bases from V and 1 base from J, leaving 9 bases between. CDR3 DNA, as far as it was read: TGTGCCAGCAGCTTAACGGGGGGAGGGAACACTGAA. It specifies CASSLTGGGNTE. The entire CDR3 sequence reads CASSLTGGGNTEAFF.